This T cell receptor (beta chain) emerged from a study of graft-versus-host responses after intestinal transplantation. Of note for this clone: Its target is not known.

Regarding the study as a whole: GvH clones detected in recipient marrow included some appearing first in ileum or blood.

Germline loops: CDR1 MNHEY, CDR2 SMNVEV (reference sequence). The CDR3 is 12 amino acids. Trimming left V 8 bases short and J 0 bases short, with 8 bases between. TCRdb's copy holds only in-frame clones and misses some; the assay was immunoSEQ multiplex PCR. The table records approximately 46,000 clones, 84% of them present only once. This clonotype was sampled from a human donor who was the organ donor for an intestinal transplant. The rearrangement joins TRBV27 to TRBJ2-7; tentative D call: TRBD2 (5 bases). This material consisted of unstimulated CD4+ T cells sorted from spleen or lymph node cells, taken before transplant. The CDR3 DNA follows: TGTGCCAGCTCGGGGAGCTCCTACGAGCAGTACTTC. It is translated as CASSGSSYEQYF.